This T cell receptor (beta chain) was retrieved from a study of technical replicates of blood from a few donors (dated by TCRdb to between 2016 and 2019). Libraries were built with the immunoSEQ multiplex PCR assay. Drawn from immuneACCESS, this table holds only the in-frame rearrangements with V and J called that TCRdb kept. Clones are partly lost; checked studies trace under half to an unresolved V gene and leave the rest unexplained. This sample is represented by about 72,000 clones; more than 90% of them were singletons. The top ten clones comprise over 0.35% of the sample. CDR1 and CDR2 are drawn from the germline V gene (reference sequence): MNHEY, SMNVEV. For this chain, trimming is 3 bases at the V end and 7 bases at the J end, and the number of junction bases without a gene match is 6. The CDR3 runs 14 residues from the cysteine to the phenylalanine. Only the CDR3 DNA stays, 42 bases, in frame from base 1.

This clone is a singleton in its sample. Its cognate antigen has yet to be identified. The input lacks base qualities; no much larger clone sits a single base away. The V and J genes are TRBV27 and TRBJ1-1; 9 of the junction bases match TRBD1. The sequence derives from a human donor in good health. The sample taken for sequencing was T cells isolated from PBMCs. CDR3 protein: CASSFYRGHDEAFF. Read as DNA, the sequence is TGTGCCAGCAGTTTTTACAGGGGGCATGATGAAGCTTTCTTT.